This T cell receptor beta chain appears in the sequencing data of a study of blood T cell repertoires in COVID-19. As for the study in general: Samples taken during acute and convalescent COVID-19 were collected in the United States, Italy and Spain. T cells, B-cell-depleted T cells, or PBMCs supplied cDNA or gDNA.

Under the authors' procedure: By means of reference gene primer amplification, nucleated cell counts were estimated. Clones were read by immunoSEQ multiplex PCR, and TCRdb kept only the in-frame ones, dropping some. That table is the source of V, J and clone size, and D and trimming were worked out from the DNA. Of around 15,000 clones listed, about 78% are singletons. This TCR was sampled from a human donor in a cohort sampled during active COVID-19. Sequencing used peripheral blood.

The chain's CDR3 is CAIGSSELLTYEQYF. Written as DNA, the CDR3 is TGTGCCATCGGGTCAAGCGAGTTACTTACCTACGAGCAGTACTTC. The chain employs TRBV10-3 and TRBJ2-7; D unclear. Trimming stripped 8 bases from V and 2 bases from J, with 19 bases between. The V gene's germline CDR1 is ENHRY and CDR2 SYGVKD. The CDR3 runs 15 residues.